The present entry profiles one T cell receptor (beta chain) with its context. The antigen is not known. This CDR3 contains 12 residues. Germline lookup yields CDR1 SQVTM and CDR2 ANQGSEA. Trimming left V 6 bases short and J 0 bases short, with 9 bases between. Reverse transcription of about 0.45 to 1 ug RNA used random hexamers. It was immunoSEQ multiplex PCR that amplified TCR beta CDR3 across 54 Vbeta and 13 Jbeta. Each CDR3 protein gets one entry after TCRdb re-called the immunoSEQ multiplex PCR reads with MiXCR. Of some 120,000 distinct CDR3 sequences listed, more than 90% are singletons. This entry is derived from a study of CD8 T cells in Susac syndrome. Study-level points and caveats: In its TCR sequencing and HLA analysis, the study acknowledged that the number of individuals was relatively small.

Sequencing of TCR beta, carried out with a high-throughput approach, was applied to CD8+ and CD4+ T cells from the blood. The CD8+ and CD4+ T cells were negatively isolated, with the TEMRA cells enriched by FACS. The sample was CD4+ T cells from PBMCs. The clonotype comes from a human donor in good health. The chain links TRBV29-1 to TRBJ2-7; a possible D gene is TRBD1 (6 bases). CDR3 residues: CSVADSSYEQYF. DNA for the CDR3: TGCAGCGTCGCGGACAGCTCCTACGAGCAGTACTTC.